This TCR beta chain was captured by sequencing in a study of blood T cell repertoires in COVID-19. At the level of the study: There were acute and convalescent COVID-19 samples, and they came from the United States, Italy and Spain. From T cells, B-cell-depleted T cells, or PBMCs came the material, which was cDNA or gDNA.

The germline V gene encodes CDR1 SGHTA and CDR2 FQGNSA. This CDR3 is 15 amino acids long. With V trimmed by 5 bases and J by 7 bases, 6 bases remained unmatched. As processed by the authors: The authors estimated nucleated cell counts from reference gene primer amplification. Only in-frame clones appear in the TCRdb table, and some are missing; sequencing was by immunoSEQ multiplex PCR. V and J calls and clone size follow that table, whereas D and trimming were derived from the DNA. The sample contains 110,000 to 150,000 clones, over 80% of which appear only once. The source material was peripheral blood. The genes are TRBV7-2 and TRBJ1-6, with TRBD1 matching 9 bases. The origin of this receptor is a woman older than 75 with acute or convalescent COVID-19. This chain's CDR3 is CASSPRQGGNSPLHF. Here the CDR3 DNA reads TGTGCCAGCAGCCCACGACAGGGGGGGAATTCACCCCTCCACTTT.